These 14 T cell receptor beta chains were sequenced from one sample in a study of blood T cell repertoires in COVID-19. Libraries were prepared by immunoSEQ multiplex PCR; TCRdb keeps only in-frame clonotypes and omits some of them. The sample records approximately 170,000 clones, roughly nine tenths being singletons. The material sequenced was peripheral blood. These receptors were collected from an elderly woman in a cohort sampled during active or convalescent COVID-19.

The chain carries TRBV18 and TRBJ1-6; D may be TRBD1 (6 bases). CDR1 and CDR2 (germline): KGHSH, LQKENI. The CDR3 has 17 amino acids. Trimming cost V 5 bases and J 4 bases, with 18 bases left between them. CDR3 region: CASSSPGQRPYNSPLHF. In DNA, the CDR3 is TGTGCCAGCTCAAGCCCCGGACAGCGGCCTTATAATTCACCCCTCCACTTT.

The CDR3 is CASSFVDTGELFF. The CDR3 DNA follows: TGTGCCAGCAGCTTCGTCGACACCGGGGAGCTGTTTTTT. J is TRBJ2-2 and V is TRBV5-6; D gene unclear. Germline lookup yields CDR1 SGHDT and CDR2 YYEEEE. The CDR3 has 13 residues. V was shortened by 2 bases and J by 3 bases, with 5 bases between the two germline ends.

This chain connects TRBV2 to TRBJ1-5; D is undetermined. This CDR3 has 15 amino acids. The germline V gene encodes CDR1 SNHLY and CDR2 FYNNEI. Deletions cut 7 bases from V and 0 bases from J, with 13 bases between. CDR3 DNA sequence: TGTGCCAGCAAGGAGGCACAGATTAGCAATCAGCCCCAGCATTTT. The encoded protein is CASKEAQISNQPQHF.

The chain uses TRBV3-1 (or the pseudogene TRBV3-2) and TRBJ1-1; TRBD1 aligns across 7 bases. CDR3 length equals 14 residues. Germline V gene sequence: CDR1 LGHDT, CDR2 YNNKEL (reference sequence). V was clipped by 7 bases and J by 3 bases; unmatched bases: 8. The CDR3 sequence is CASNPSGGHTEAFF. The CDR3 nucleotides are TGTGCCAGCAACCCGTCAGGGGGACACACTGAAGCTTTCTTT.

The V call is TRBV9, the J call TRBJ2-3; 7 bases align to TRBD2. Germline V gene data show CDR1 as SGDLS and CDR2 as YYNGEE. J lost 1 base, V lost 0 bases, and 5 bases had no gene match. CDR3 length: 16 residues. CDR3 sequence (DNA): TGTGCCAGCAGCGTAGGCGGGGGACTGGGCACAGATACGCAGTATTTT. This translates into CASSVGGGLGTDTQYF.

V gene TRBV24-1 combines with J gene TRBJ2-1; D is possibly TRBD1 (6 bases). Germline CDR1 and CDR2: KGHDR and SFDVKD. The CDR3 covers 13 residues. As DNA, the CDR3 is TGTTCGGATGGTGGACAGACTTACAATGAGCAGTTCTTC. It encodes CSDGGQTYNEQFF.

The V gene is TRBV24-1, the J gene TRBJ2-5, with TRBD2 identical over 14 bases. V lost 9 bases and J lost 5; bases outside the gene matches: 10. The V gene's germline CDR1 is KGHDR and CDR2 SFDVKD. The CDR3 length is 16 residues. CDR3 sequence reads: CATGVTSGGASETQYF. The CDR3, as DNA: TGTGCCACCGGGGTGACTAGCGGGGGGGCTTCGGAGACCCAGTACTTC.

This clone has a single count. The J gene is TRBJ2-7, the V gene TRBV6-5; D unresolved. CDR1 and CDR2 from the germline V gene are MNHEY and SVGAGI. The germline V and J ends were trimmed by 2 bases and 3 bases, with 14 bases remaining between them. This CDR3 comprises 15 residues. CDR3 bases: TGTGCCAGCAGTTACGAACCGTTAAGCCTCTACGAGCAGTACTTC. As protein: CASSYEPLSLYEQYF.

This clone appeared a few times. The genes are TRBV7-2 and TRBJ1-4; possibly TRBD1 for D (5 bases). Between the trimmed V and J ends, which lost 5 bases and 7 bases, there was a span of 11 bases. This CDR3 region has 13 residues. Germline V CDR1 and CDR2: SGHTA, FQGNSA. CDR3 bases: TGTGCCAGCAGCAAGACGGGGGGTGAAAAACTGTTTTTT. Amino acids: CASSKTGGEKLFF.

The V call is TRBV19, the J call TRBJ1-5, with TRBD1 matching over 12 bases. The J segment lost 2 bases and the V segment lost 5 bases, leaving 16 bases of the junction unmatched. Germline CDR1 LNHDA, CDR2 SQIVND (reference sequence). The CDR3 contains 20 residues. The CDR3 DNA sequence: TGTGCCAGTAGTGAGGGTACGGGACAGGGGGCGAGGGTCGGCAATCAGCCCCAGCATTTT. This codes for CASSEGTGQGARVGNQPQHF.

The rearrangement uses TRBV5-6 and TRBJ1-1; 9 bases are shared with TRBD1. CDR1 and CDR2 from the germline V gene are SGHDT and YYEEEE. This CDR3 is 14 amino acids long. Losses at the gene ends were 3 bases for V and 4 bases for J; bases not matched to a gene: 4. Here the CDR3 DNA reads TGTGCCAGCAGCTGGGGACAGGGAGGCACTGAAGCTTTCTTT. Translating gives CASSWGQGGTEAFF.

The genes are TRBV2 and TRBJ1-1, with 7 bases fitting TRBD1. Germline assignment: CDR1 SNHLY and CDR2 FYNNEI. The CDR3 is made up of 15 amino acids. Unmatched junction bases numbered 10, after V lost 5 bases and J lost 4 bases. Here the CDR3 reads CASSTQGTIGTEAFF. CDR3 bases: TGTGCCAGCAGTACACAGGGGACGATAGGCACTGAAGCTTTCTTT. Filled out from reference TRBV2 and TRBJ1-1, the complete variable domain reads EPEVTQTPSHQVTQMGQEVILRCVPISNHLYFYWYRQILGQKVEFLVSFYNNEISEKSEIFDDQFSVERPDGSNFTLKIRSTKLEDSAMYFCASSTQGTIGTEAFFGQGTRLTVV.

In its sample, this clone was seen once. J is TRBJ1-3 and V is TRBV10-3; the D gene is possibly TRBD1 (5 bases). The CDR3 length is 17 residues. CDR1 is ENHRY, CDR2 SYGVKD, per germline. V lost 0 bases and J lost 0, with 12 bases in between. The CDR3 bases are TGTGCCATCAGTGAGTCAGGGGCATCGAGCTCTGGAAACACCATATATTTT. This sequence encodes CAISESGASSSGNTIYF.

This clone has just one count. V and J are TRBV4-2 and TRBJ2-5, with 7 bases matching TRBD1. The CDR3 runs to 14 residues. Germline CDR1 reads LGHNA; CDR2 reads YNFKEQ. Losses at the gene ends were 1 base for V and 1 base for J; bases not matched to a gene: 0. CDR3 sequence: CASSQGDSQETQYF. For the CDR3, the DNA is TGTGCCAGCAGCCAAGGGGACAGCCAAGAGACCCAGTACTTC.